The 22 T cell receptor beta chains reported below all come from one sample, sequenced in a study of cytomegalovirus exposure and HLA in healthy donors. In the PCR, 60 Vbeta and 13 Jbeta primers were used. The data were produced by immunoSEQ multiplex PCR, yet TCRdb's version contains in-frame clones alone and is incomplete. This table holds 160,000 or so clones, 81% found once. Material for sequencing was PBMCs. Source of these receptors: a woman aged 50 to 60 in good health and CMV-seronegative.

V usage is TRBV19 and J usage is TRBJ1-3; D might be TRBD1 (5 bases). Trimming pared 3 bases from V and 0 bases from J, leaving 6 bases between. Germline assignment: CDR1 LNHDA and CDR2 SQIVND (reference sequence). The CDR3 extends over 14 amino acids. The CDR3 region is CASSMTASGNTIYF. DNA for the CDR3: TGTGCCAGTAGTATGACAGCCTCTGGAAACACCATATATTTT.

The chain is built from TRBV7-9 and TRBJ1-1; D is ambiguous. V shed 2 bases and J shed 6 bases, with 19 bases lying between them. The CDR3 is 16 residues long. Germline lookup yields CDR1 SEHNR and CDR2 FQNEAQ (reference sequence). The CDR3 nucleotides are TGTGCCAGCAGCTTAAGAGCGGTACAGTCAAACGCTGAAGCTTTCTTT. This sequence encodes CASSLRAVQSNAEAFF.

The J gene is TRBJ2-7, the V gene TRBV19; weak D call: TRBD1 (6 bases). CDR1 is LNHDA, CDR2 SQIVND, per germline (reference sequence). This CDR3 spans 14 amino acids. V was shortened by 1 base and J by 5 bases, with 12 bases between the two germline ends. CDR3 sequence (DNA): TGTGCCAGTAGTATAGGCGAGACAGGAGACGAGCAGTACTTC. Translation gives CASSIGETGDEQYF.

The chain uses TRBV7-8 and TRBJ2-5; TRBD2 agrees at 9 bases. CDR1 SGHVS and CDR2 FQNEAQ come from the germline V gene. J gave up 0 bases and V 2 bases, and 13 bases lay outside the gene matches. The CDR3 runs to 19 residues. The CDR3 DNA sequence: TGTGCCAGCAGCTTATCACGATTCCTAGCGGGAAAGTACCAAGAGACCCAGTACTTC. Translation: CASSLSRFLAGKYQETQYF.

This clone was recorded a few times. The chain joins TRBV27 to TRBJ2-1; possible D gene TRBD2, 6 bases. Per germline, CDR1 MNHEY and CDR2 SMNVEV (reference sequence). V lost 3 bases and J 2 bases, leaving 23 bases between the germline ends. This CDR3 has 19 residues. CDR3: CASSLGDRAGLLTYNEQFF. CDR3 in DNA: TGTGCCAGCAGTTTGGGGGACCGGGCGGGGCTATTGACCTACAATGAGCAGTTCTTC.

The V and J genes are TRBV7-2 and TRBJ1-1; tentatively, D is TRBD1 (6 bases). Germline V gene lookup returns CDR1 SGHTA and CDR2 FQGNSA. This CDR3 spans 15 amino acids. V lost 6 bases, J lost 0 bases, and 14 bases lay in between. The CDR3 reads CASSQGGAMNTEAFF. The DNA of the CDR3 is TGTGCCAGCAGTCAAGGGGGGGCGATGAACACTGAAGCTTTCTTT.

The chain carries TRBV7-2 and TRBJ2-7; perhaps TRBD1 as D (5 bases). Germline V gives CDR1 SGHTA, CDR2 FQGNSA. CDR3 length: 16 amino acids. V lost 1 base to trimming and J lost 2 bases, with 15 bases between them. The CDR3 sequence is CASSLVSAGFTYEQYF. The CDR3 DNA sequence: TGTGCCAGCAGCTTAGTAAGCGCAGGGTTCACCTACGAGCAGTACTTC.

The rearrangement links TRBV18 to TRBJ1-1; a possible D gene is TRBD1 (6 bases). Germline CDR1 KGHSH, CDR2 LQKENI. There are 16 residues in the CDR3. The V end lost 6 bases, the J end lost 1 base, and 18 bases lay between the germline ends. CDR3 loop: CASSRNSGTKNTEAFF. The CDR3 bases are TGTGCCAGCTCCCGAAATTCCGGGACAAAGAACACTGAAGCTTTCTTT.

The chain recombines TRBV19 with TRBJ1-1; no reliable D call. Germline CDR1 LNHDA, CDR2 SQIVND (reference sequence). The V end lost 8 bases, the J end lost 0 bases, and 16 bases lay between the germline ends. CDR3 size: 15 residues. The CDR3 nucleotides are TGTGCCAGTTCCAGCGGGGTCCTTATGAACACTGAAGCTTTCTTT. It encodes CASSSGVLMNTEAFF.

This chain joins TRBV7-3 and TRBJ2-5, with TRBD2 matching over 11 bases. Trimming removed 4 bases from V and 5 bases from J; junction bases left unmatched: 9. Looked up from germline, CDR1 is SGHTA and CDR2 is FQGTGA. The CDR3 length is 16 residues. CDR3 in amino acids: CASSSIAGGPQETQYF. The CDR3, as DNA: TGTGCCAGCAGCTCCATAGCGGGGGGGCCGCAGGAGACCCAGTACTTC.

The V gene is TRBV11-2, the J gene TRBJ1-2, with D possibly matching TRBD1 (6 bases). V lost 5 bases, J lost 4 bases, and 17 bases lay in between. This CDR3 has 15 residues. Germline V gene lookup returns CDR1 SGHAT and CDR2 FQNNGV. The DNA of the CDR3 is TGTGCCAGCAGCCCTGGGGTGGGGGCCGTCTATGGCTACACCTTC. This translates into CASSPGVGAVYGYTF.

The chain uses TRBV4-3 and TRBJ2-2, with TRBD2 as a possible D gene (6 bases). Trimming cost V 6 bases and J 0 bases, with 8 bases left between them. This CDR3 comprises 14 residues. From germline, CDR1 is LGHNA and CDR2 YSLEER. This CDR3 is CASRTSSNTGELFF. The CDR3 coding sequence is TGCGCCAGCAGGACTAGTTCGAACACCGGGGAGCTGTTTTTT.

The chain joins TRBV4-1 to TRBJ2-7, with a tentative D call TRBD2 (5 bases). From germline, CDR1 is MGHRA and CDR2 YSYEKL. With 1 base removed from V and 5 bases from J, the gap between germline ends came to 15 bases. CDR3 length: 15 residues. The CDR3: CASSQGRGLGDEQYF. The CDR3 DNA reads TGCGCCAGCAGCCAAGGTCGGGGTCTAGGAGACGAGCAGTACTTC.

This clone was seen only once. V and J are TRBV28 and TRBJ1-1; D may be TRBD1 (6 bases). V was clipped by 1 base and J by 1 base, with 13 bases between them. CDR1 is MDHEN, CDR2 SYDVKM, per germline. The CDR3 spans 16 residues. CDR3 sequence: CASSLYQGLGNTEAFF. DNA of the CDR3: TGTGCCAGCAGTTTATATCAGGGGCTCGGGAACACTGAAGCTTTCTTT.

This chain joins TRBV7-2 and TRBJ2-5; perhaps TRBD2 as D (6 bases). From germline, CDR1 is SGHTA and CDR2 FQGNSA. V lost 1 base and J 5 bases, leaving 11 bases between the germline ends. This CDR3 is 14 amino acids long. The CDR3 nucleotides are TGTGCCAGCAGCTTAGTACGGGGGTCGGAGACCCAGTACTTC. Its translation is CASSLVRGSETQYF.

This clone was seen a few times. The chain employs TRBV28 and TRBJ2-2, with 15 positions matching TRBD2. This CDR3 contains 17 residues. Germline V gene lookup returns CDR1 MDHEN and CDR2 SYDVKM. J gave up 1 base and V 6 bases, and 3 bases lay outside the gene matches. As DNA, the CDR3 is TGTGCCAGCAGGGGGACTAGCGGGAGGAAGAACACCGGGGAGCTGTTTTTT. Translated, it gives CASRGTSGRKNTGELFF. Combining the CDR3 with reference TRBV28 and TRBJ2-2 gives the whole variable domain DVKVTQSSRYLVKRTGEKVFLECVQDMDHENMFWYRQDPGLGLRLIYFSYDVKMKEKGDIPEGYSVSREKKERFSLILESASTNQTSMYLCASRGTSGRKNTGELFFGEGSRLTVL.

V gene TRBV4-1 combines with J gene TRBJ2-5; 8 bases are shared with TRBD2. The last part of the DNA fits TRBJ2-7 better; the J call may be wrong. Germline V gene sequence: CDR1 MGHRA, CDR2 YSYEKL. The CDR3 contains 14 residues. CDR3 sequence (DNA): TGCGCCAGCAGCCAAGGGGAGCGGGGGCTCGAGCAGTACTTC. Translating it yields CASSQGERGLEQYF.

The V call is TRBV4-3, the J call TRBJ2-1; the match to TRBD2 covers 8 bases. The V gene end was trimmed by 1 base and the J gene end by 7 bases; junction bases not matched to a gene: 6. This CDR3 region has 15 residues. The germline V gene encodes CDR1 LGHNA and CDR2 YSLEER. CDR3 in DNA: TGCGCCAGCAGCCAAGGGCAGGCTAGCGGGAATGAGCAGTTCTTC. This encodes CASSQGQASGNEQFF.

Here the CDR3 reads CASSIGLAGVYEQYF. In nucleotides, the CDR3 is TGTGCCAGCAGCATAGGACTAGCGGGAGTTTACGAGCAGTACTTC. V is TRBV5-6 and J is TRBJ2-7, with 13 bases identical to TRBD2. Per germline, CDR1 SGHDT and CDR2 YYEEEE. CDR3 length: 15 amino acids. Trimming cost V 4 bases and J 4 bases; bases outside gene matches: 5.

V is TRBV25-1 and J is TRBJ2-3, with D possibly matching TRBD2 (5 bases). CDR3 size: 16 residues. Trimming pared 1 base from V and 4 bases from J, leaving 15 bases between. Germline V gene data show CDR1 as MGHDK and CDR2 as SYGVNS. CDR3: CASSEFGGRVADTQYF. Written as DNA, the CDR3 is TGTGCCAGCAGTGAATTCGGAGGTAGGGTAGCAGATACGCAGTATTTT.

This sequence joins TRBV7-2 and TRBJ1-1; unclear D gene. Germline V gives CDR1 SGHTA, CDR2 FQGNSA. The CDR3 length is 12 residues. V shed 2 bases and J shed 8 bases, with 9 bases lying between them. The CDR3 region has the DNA TGTGCCAGCAGCTTATCCGGGTTAGAAGCTTTCTTT. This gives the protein CASSLSGLEAFF.

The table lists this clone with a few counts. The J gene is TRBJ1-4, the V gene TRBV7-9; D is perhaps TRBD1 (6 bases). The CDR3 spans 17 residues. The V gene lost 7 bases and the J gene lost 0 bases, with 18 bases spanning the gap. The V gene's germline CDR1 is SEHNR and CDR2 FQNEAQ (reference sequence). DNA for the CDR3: TGTGCCAGCACCACAGTCAGGTCAGGGGCAACTAATGAAAAACTGTTTTTT. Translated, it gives CASTTVRSGATNEKLFF. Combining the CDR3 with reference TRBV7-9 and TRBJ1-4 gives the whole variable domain DTGVSQNPRHKITKRGQNVTFRCDPISEHNRLYWYRQTLGQGPEFLTYFQNEAQLEKSRLLSDRFSAERPKGSFSTLEIQRTEQGDSAMYLCASTTVRSGATNEKLFFGSGTQLSVL.